This TCR beta chain came from a study of OX40 agonist ivuxolimab in advanced cancers. At the level of the study: Aged about 23 to 90 with a mean of approximately 60 years, they were around 79% male. Around 40% of patients had received prior checkpoint inhibitor therapy. Overall study findings and caveats: Average numbers of expanded clones were greater in CD8+ T cells than in CD4+.

The method was immunoSEQ multiplex PCR; TCRdb's version includes in-frame clones alone and lacks a portion of them. The sample holds approximately 76,000 clones; 80% to 90% are singletons and the top ten take roughly 5.5%. Losses at the gene ends were 9 bases for V and 8 bases for J; bases not matched to a gene: 10. Germline loops: CDR1 KGHSH, CDR2 LQKENI. This CDR3 region has 14 residues. As for this clone: What it binds is unknown.

The sequence was collected from an adult with an advanced solid tumor such as melanoma, head and neck, liver or kidney cancer. The chain carries TRBV18 and TRBJ1-6, with 7 bases matching TRBD1. Sequenced material: CD4+ or CD8+ T cells sorted from blood, taken in a trial of the OX40 agonist ivuxolimab. The DNA for the CDR3 is TGTGCCAGTCGAGGTCAGGGGGAGCATTCACCCCTCCACTTT. It specifies CASRGQGEHSPLHF.